This T cell receptor (beta chain) was profiled in a study of blood T cell repertoires in COVID-19. Whole-study context: Both acute and convalescent COVID-19 samples were obtained from the United States, Italy and Spain.

This clone was counted once. Sequenced by immunoSEQ multiplex PCR; TCRdb stores in-frame clones only, minus some. The sample shows 140,000 to 150,000 clones, 81% of them seen only once. The CDR3 has 14 residues. Germline V gives CDR1 SGHAT, CDR2 FQDESV (reference sequence). J gave up 10 bases and V 3 bases, and 4 bases lay outside the gene matches. The source of this sequence is a human donor with acute or convalescent COVID-19. The donor label of this sample is uncertain. V and J are TRBV11-1 and TRBJ1-6, with TRBD1 identical over 9 bases. The sequenced sample consisted of peripheral blood. CDR3 loop: CASSLGQGNSPLHF. For the CDR3, the DNA is TGTGCCAGCAGCTTGGGACAGGGCAACTCACCCCTCCACTTT.